The 32 T cell receptor beta chains presented below share a single source sample, sequenced in a study of T cell responses to AZD1222 COVID-19 vaccine. Here immunoSEQ multiplex PCR was the method, and the copy in TCRdb shows in-frame clones only, minus some. This table holds around 130,000 clones, 75% to 95% found once. The source was peripheral blood, collected 28 days after the second AZD1222 dose. Receptors originate from an adult who received the AZD1222 COVID-19 vaccine.

The chain uses TRBV11-2 and TRBJ1-1; a possible D gene is TRBD1 (5 bases). Trimming took off 1 base at V and 4 bases at J, with 10 bases between the two ends. The CDR3 covers 14 residues. Germline V gives CDR1 SGHAT, CDR2 FQNNGV. CDR3 in amino acids: CASSLARGSTEAFF. The CDR3 DNA is TGTGCCAGCAGCTTAGCTAGGGGATCCACTGAAGCTTTCTTT.

This CDR3 is CASSQDRQETQYF. As DNA, the CDR3 is TGTGCCAGCAGCCAAGATCGACAAGAGACCCAGTACTTC. The chain has TRBV3-1 (or the pseudogene TRBV3-2) and TRBJ2-5; D remains ambiguous. Germline CDR1 and CDR2: LGHDT and YNNKEL (reference sequence). The CDR3 consists of 13 residues. Trimming stripped 0 bases from V and 2 bases from J, with 4 bases between.

J is TRBJ1-1 and V is TRBV10-3, with TRBD1 matching over 7 bases. This CDR3 spans 13 amino acids. Trimming removed 9 bases from V and 0 bases from J; junction bases left unmatched: 4. Germline loops: CDR1 ENHRY, CDR2 SYGVKD. DNA of the CDR3: TGTGCCATTCAACAGGGGATGAACACTGAAGCTTTCTTT. It codes for CAIQQGMNTEAFF.

A remark on this clone: A junction end diverges from the germline sequence, so it may reflect a read error. V usage is TRBV4-1 and J usage is TRBJ1-1, with D unclear. The length of the CDR3 is 15 residues. The germline gives CDR1 MGHRA, CDR2 YSYEKL. CDR3 amino acids: CASCHTSGRNTEAFF. CDR3 DNA: TGCGCCAGCTGCCACACATCGGGCCGGAACACTGAAGCTTTCTTT.

The genes are TRBV5-1 and TRBJ2-6; 11 bases are shared with TRBD1. Germline CDR1 and CDR2: SGHRS and YFSETQ. The CDR3 extends over 19 amino acids. J was trimmed by 4 bases and V by 3 bases; bases with no gene match: 12. This CDR3 reads CASSSLGGQGAPGANVLTF. CDR3 bases: TGCGCCAGCAGCTCCCTCGGTGGACAGGGGGCGCCAGGGGCCAACGTCCTGACTTTC.

This clone was observed at least ten times. CDR3 sequence: CASREGYSNQPQHF. CDR3 nucleotide sequence: TGTGCCAGCAGGGAGGGTTATAGCAATCAGCCCCAGCATTTT. This sequence joins TRBV5-8 and TRBJ1-5; D is unclear. CDR1 and CDR2 (germline): SGHTS, YDEGEE. V dropped 5 bases and J dropped 0 bases, with 9 bases sitting between them. The CDR3 runs to 14 residues.

This clone was counted a single time. The chain links TRBV6-5 to TRBJ1-2; TRBD1 agrees at 10 bases. The V gene's germline CDR1 is MNHEY and CDR2 SVGAGI. The CDR3 is made up of 15 amino acids. V shed 2 bases, J shed 7 bases, and the junction held 7 bases outside the gene matches. The CDR3 is CASSYQGTGDSGYTF. The CDR3 nucleotides read TGTGCCAGCAGTTACCAGGGGACAGGGGATAGTGGCTACACCTTC.

The rearrangement links TRBV19 to TRBJ1-4; TRBD1 matches at 8 bases. The germline V gene has CDR1 LNHDA and CDR2 SQIVND (reference sequence). V lost 4 bases, J lost 1 base, and 8 bases stayed unmatched. CDR3 length equals 17 residues. This CDR3 is CASSRDGQGRTNEKLFF. The CDR3 region has the DNA TGTGCCAGTAGTAGGGACGGACAGGGACGAACTAATGAAAAACTGTTTTTT.

V is TRBV30 and J is TRBJ2-1, with D perhaps TRBD1 or TRBD2 (5 bases each). The CDR3 length is 15 residues. Germline CDR1 is GTSNPN and CDR2 is SVGIG (reference sequence). V shed 3 bases and J shed 8 bases, with 20 bases lying between them. In nucleotides, the CDR3 is TGTGCCTGGAGCCCGGGGCCCAAGATATTGCATGAGCAGTTCTTC. Encoded protein: CAWSPGPKILHEQFF.

The chain joins TRBV9 to TRBJ2-3; perhaps D is TRBD1 or TRBD2 (6 bases each). This CDR3 is 13 amino acids long. V was pared by 2 bases and J by 6 bases, with 10 bases between. Germline loops: CDR1 SGDLS, CDR2 YYNGEE. The CDR3 DNA is TGTGCCAGCAGCGTTCAGGGGAGGGATACGCAGTATTTT. Protein product: CASSVQGRDTQYF.

In this sample, this clone turned up once. The V gene is TRBV12-3 or TRBV12-4, the J gene TRBJ1-2; weak D call: TRBD1 (6 bases). Trimming left V 6 bases short and J 2 bases short, with 10 bases between. This CDR3 spans 13 amino acids. The CDR3 coding sequence is TGTGCCAGCAGAACAGGGTTAAACTATGGCTACACCTTC. Translated: CASRTGLNYGYTF.

This clone has only a few counts. This rearrangement joins TRBV9 to TRBJ1-6; D uncertain. The CDR3 has 12 amino acids. In germline, CDR1 is SGDLS, CDR2 YYNGEE. With 0 bases removed from V and 10 bases from J, the gap between germline ends came to 5 bases. This chain's CDR3 is CASSVVGSPLHF. The CDR3 nucleotides read TGTGCCAGCAGCGTAGTCGGGTCACCCCTCCACTTT.

V gene TRBV7-9 combines with J gene TRBJ1-1; D not certain. This CDR3 contains 13 residues. Germline loops: CDR1 SEHNR, CDR2 FQNEAQ (reference sequence). V lost 5 bases and J lost 7, with 14 bases in between. The CDR3 loop reads CASSLVGGGEAFF. CDR3 nucleotide sequence: TGTGCCAGCAGCCTCGTTGGAGGAGGTGAAGCTTTCTTT.

The chain is built from TRBV5-1 and TRBJ2-5; D unclear. The CDR3 is made up of 14 amino acids. Trimming left V 0 bases short and J 4 bases short, with 10 bases between. CDR1 and CDR2 from the germline V gene are SGHRS and YFSETQ. CDR3 bases: TGCGCCAGCAGCTTGGTTGAAACTGTAGAGACCCAGTACTTC. Translated: CASSLVETVETQYF.

J is TRBJ2-7 and V is TRBV5-4, with 8 bases identical to TRBD2. Trimming cost V 4 bases and J 2 bases; bases outside gene matches: 8. In germline, CDR1 is SGHNT, CDR2 YYREEE (reference sequence). This CDR3 comprises 15 residues. The CDR3, as DNA: TGTGCCAGCAGCCCCGGGGGGGCCGGGGCCTACGAGCAGTACTTC. Translating it yields CASSPGGAGAYEQYF.

The chain links TRBV7-9 to TRBJ1-2, with D possibly matching TRBD1 (5 bases). V dropped 0 bases and J dropped 1 base, with 12 bases sitting between them. This CDR3 is 16 amino acids long. Germline CDR1 SEHNR, CDR2 FQNEAQ (reference sequence). CDR3 coding DNA: TGTGCCAGCAGCTTAGCCGGGACGATAATTAACTATGGCTACACCTTC. Residues: CASSLAGTIINYGYTF.

This clone occurred once. The chain recombines TRBV5-1 with TRBJ2-5, with D uncertain. V was pared by 4 bases and J by 0 bases, with 10 bases between. The CDR3 covers 14 residues. Germline loops: CDR1 SGHRS, CDR2 YFSETQ. CDR3 residues: CASSNPPHQETQYF. The CDR3 bases are TGCGCCAGCAGCAACCCCCCCCACCAAGAGACCCAGTACTTC.

The chain employs TRBV7-2 and TRBJ2-4; 8 bases are shared with TRBD1. The ends lost 4 bases at V and 6 bases at J; junction bases unmatched: 5. The CDR3 runs 14 residues. Germline CDR1 reads SGHTA; CDR2 reads FQGNSA. Written as DNA, the CDR3 is TGTGCCAGCAGCTCCCCGACAGGGGTAAACATTCAGTACTTC. This translates into CASSSPTGVNIQYF.

This clone was detected only once. CDR3 sequence: CASSAQTNTGELFF. DNA for the CDR3: TGTGCCAGCAGTGCACAGACGAACACCGGGGAGCTGTTTTTT. V and J are TRBV6-4 and TRBJ2-2; D remains unclear. The CDR3 totals 14 residues. Trimming took 4 bases from V and 0 from J, leaving 6 bases between them. Germline loops: CDR1 MRHNA, CDR2 SNTAGT.

The CDR3 here is CASSWTNEKLFF. CDR3 in DNA: TGTGCCAGCAGTTGGACTAATGAAAAACTGTTTTTT. The chain carries TRBV2 and TRBJ1-4; no clear D gene. The V gene's germline CDR1 is SNHLY and CDR2 FYNNEI. V lost 5 bases to trimming and J lost 2 bases, with 3 bases between them. CDR3 length equals 12 residues.

The rearrangement joins TRBV28 to TRBJ1-5; D is uncertain. V was clipped by 2 bases and J by 5 bases, with 4 bases between them. CDR3 length equals 12 residues. The germline V gene encodes CDR1 MDHEN and CDR2 SYDVKM. The CDR3 coding sequence is TGTGCCAGCAGTTTAGGCCATCAGCCCCAGCATTTT. Translated, it gives CASSLGHQPQHF.

The J gene is TRBJ2-1, the V gene TRBV7-9, with D unclear. V was pared by 5 bases and J by 7 bases, with 15 bases between. CDR1 is SEHNR and CDR2 is FQNEAQ in the germline V gene (reference sequence). CDR3 length: 14 amino acids. CDR3: CASSPLGRVNEQFF. CDR3 nucleotides: TGTGCCAGCAGCCCACTCGGCCGGGTGAATGAGCAGTTCTTC.

This chain uses TRBV6-1 with TRBJ1-2; tentative D call: TRBD1 (5 bases). The CDR3 is 15 residues long. Germline lookup yields CDR1 MNHNS and CDR2 SASEGT. With 3 bases removed from V and 2 bases from J, the gap between germline ends came to 13 bases. CDR3 DNA sequence: TGTGCCAGCAGTGAGCTGGGGGAATCCAACTATGGCTACACCTTC. Translated: CASSELGESNYGYTF.

This chain links TRBV27 with TRBJ1-2; D unclear. The V gene lost 1 base and the J gene lost 4 bases, with 4 bases spanning the gap. CDR3 length equals 12 residues. Germline CDR1 reads MNHEY; CDR2 reads SMNVEV (reference sequence). Written as DNA, the CDR3 is TGTGCCAGCAGTTTATTCGGCTATGGCTACACCTTC. Amino acids: CASSLFGYGYTF.

The chain couples TRBV12-3 or TRBV12-4 to TRBJ1-2, with D possibly being TRBD1 (6 bases). Trimming removed 7 bases from V and 13 bases from J, with 22 bases in between. The CDR3 runs 13 residues. The CDR3 nucleotides are TGTGCCAGCACCCTCCAATCAGGGGAACCTCTCACCTTC. Protein product: CASTLQSGEPLTF.

The chain couples TRBV7-9 to TRBJ1-5; 9 nucleotides line up with TRBD1. Germline lookup yields CDR1 SEHNR and CDR2 FQNEAQ (reference sequence). The CDR3 contains 17 residues. The junction had 10 bases not matched to a gene; V was cut back by 5 bases and J by 2 bases. CDR3 DNA: TGTGCCAGCAGCCCCCAGGGGGGGGACAGGGGCAATCAGCCCCAGCATTTT. Translated: CASSPQGGDRGNQPQHF.

The V call is TRBV7-3, the J call TRBJ1-1, with D hard to call. Germline V CDR1 and CDR2: SGHTA, FQGTGA. The V end was cut by 2 bases, the J end by 0 bases, with 4 bases between. This CDR3 region has 13 residues. This chain's CDR3 is CASSLALNTEAFF. CDR3 bases: TGTGCCAGCAGCTTAGCGCTGAACACTGAAGCTTTCTTT.

The chain is built from TRBV3-1 (or the pseudogene TRBV3-2) and TRBJ1-3, with TRBD1 as a possible D gene (6 bases). Germline V lookup: CDR1 LGHDT, CDR2 YNNKEL (reference sequence). CDR3 length equals 13 residues. V gave up 5 bases and J gave up 1 base, with 6 bases separating them. CDR3 DNA sequence: TGTGCCAGCAGCGGGACATCTGGAAACACCATATATTTT. Its protein is CASSGTSGNTIYF.

This sequence joins TRBV6-4 and TRBJ2-7, with D possibly called TRBD1 or TRBD2 (6 bases each). The CDR3 contains 15 residues. The V end was cut by 4 bases, the J end by 1 base, with 14 bases between. Per the germline V gene, CDR1 is MRHNA and CDR2 is SNTAGT. DNA of the CDR3: TGTGCCAGCAGTGGATGGAGGGGGACATCCTACGAGCAGTACTTC. Its translation is CASSGWRGTSYEQYF.

V gene TRBV4-1 combines with J gene TRBJ1-1, with 8 bases fitting TRBD1. The V gene's germline CDR1 is MGHRA and CDR2 YSYEKL. The CDR3 covers 15 residues. After removal of 3 bases from V and 2 bases from J, the junction contained 5 bases not matched to a gene. Written as DNA, the CDR3 is TGCGCCAGCAGCCAGACACAGGGGGTTAACACTGAAGCTTTCTTT. This codes for CASSQTQGVNTEAFF.

The chain combines TRBV5-1 with TRBJ2-2; TRBD1 is a possible D gene (5 bases). Trimming stripped 3 bases from V and 2 bases from J, with 8 bases between. The germline CDR1 and CDR2 sequences are SGHRS and YFSETQ. CDR3 length equals 14 residues. The CDR3 region has the DNA TGCGCCAGCAGCTCACAGGATAACACCGGGGAGCTGTTTTTT. It translates to CASSSQDNTGELFF.

The genes are TRBV29-1 and TRBJ1-3; D remains ambiguous. The CDR3 is made up of 11 amino acids. The V gene's germline CDR1 is SQVTM and CDR2 ANQGSEA. V dropped 3 bases and J dropped 0 bases, with 0 bases sitting between them. CDR3 DNA: TGCAGCGTTGACTCTGGAAACACCATATATTTT. This codes for CSVDSGNTIYF. The complete variable domain, with remaining parts taken from reference TRBV29-1 and TRBJ1-3, reads SAVISQKPSRDICQRGTSLTIQCQVDSQVTMMFWYRQQPGQSLTLIATANQGSEATYESGFVIDKFPISRPNLTFSTLTVSNMSPEDSSIYLCSVDSGNTIYFGEGSWLTVV.